The entry below describes one T cell receptor (beta chain). Using immunoSEQ multiplex PCR, the repertoire was profiled, and TCRdb retains in-frame clones only, with some absent. The sample lists approximately 50,000 clones; approximately 92% were seen once. Trimming removed 6 bases at V and 9 bases at J, with 15 bases between. The CDR3 length is 12 residues. Germline assignment: CDR1 SQVTM and CDR2 ANQGSEA. The sample belongs to a study of control samples from healthy donors and cancer patients. The sequence was collected from a man younger than 45 with colorectal cancer. What was sequenced was PBMCs. This chain uses TRBV29-1 with TRBJ2-1, with D possibly matching TRBD1 (5 bases). CDR3 sequence (DNA): TGCAGCGTCCCAAGCGTAGGGGCTGAGCAGTTCTTC. Amino acids: CSVPSVGAEQFF.